The present TCR beta chain was sequenced within a study of T-cell reconstitution after alpha-beta-depleted transplantation in children. Construction of the TCRbeta library involved unique molecular identifiers. MiXCR was run by TCRdb on the PCR reads, yielding one entry per CDR3 protein. The sample has approximately 630,000 distinct CDR3 sequences; 10% to 15% are singletons. This CDR3 region has 13 residues. V lost 6 bases and J 4 bases, leaving 13 bases between the germline ends. The TCR sequence derives from a girl aged 2 to 10 with congenital amegakaryocytic thrombocytopenia, due to receive a stem cell transplant. The chain has TRBV12-3 or TRBV12-4 and TRBJ2-7, with D perhaps matching TRBD1 or TRBD2 (5 bases each). The input for sequencing was PBMCs, taken before TCRalphabeta/CD19-depleted stem cell transplant. For the CDR3, the DNA is TGTGCCAGCAGCCCCGGGACCATTTACGAGCAGTACTTC. Amino acids: CASSPGTIYEQYF.